The 25 T cell receptor beta chains presented below share a single source sample, sequenced in a study of Graves' ophthalmopathy and Graves' hyperthyroidism. The authors amplified TCR beta CDR3 regions from RNA transcripts. Following a first-round RT-PCR that used HTBI primers, a second-round multiplex PCR was carried out. TCRdb passed the multiplex PCR reads through MiXCR, listing each CDR3 protein once. The data show 220,000 or so distinct CDR3 sequences, around a fifth seen once. Specimen: peripheral blood. Every receptor here comes from a woman between 45 and 65 years old with Graves' ophthalmopathy.

In this sample, this clonotype turned up many times. The chain uses TRBV20-1 and TRBJ2-7; D uncertain. Germline V CDR1 and CDR2: DFQATT, SNEGSKA (reference sequence). Between the trimmed V and J ends, which lost 0 bases and 2 bases, there was a span of 8 bases. The CDR3 runs to 13 residues. The CDR3 loop is CSARDYTPYEQYF. The CDR3 nucleotides read TGCAGTGCTAGAGATTACACCCCCTACGAGCAGTACTTC.

The chain has TRBV2 and TRBJ2-5; 7 positions agree with TRBD1. V shed 5 bases and J 2 bases; nucleotides not matched to a gene: 8. Germline CDR1 SNHLY, CDR2 FYNNEI. The CDR3 length is 15 residues. The CDR3 loop reads CASSPNRGGQETQYF. The CDR3 DNA reads TGTGCCAGCAGTCCCAACAGGGGTGGACAAGAGACCCAGTACTTC. Looking up the rest from reference TRBV2 and TRBJ2-5 gives the full variable domain: EPEVTQTPSHQVTQMGQEVILRCVPISNHLYFYWYRQILGQKVEFLVSFYNNEISEKSEIFDDQFSVERPDGSNFTLKIRSTKLEDSAMYFCASSPNRGGQETQYFGPGTRLLVL.

Regarding this clonotype: Possible read error: a much larger clone is one base away. The V and J genes are TRBV5-1 and TRBJ2-7; possibly TRBD2 for D (5 bases). This CDR3 has 14 residues. Looked up from germline, CDR1 is SGHRS and CDR2 is YFSETQ. The CDR3 sequence: CAGSVKDGTYEQYF. The CDR3, as DNA: TGCGCCGGCAGCGTGAAGGACGGGACCTACGAGCAGTACTTC. The full variable domain, in which reference TRBV5-1 and TRBJ2-7 provide the parts outside the CDR3, is KAGVTQTPRYLIKTRGQQVTLSCSPISGHRSVSWYQQTPGQGLQFLFEYFSETQRNKGNFPGRFSGRQFSNSRSEMNVSTLELGDSALYLCAGSVKDGTYEQYFGPGTRLTVT.

This clonotype was recorded many times. The chain has TRBV4-1 and TRBJ2-7, with 9 bases matching TRBD2. Germline trimming cut 4 bases from V and 3 bases from J; bases unmatched to any gene: 7. The germline CDR1 and CDR2 sequences are MGHRA and YSYEKL. The CDR3 sequence is 15 residues long. The CDR3 loop is CASSLRLAENYEQYF. The DNA of the CDR3 is TGCGCCAGCAGCCTCCGACTAGCGGAGAACTACGAGCAGTACTTC.

This clonotype has a count of ten or more. This chain connects TRBV6-1 to TRBJ1-2; D not certain. The CDR3 has 13 amino acids. V lost 6 bases and J 1 base, leaving 9 bases between the germline ends. From germline, CDR1 is MNHNS and CDR2 SASEGT. As DNA, the CDR3 is TGTGCCAGCAGCAACCAGGATAACTATGGCTACACCTTC. It is translated as CASSNQDNYGYTF.

This clonotype was seen only a few times. The chain has TRBV19 and TRBJ2-1; possible D gene TRBD2, 5 bases. The V and J ends lost 3 bases and 5 bases respectively, with 8 bases between them. The CDR3 has 13 residues. The germline gives CDR1 LNHDA, CDR2 SQIVND (reference sequence). CDR3 region: CASSISRDNEQFF. The CDR3 DNA reads as TGTGCCAGTAGTATTTCGAGGGACAATGAGCAGTTCTTC.

This clonotype was observed many times. One end of the junction does not line up with germline, which may come from a read error. The chain joins TRBV11-2 to TRBJ1-1; no clear D gene. This CDR3 is built from 13 residues. From germline, CDR1 is SGHAT and CDR2 FQNNGV. CDR3 sequence (DNA): TGTGCCAGCAGCCTAGATATGGCTAGGGAAGCTTTCTTT. As protein: CASSLDMAREAFF.

This clonotype came up many times. This sequence joins TRBV28 and TRBJ2-7; D possibly uses TRBD1 or TRBD2 (5 bases each). Trimming stripped 6 bases from V and 0 bases from J, with 12 bases between. Germline loops: CDR1 MDHEN, CDR2 SYDVKM. The CDR3 runs 14 residues. The CDR3 nucleotides are TGTGCCAGCAGACCTCCAGGGAGCTCCTACGAGCAGTACTTC. This codes for CASRPPGSSYEQYF.

This clonotype has just a few counts. In nucleotides, the CDR3 is TGTGCCAGCAGTTTTGGGGTCGGGGGGCTTGGCTACACCTTC. This sequence encodes CASSFGVGGLGYTF. The chain combines TRBV28 with TRBJ1-2, with a possible D match to TRBD1 (6 bases). Trimming removed 3 bases at V and 7 bases at J, with 15 bases between. This CDR3 comprises 14 residues. CDR1 and CDR2 (germline): MDHEN, SYDVKM.

This clonotype was picked up many times. This chain links TRBV7-2 with TRBJ2-5; 10 bases agree with TRBD2. Per germline, CDR1 SGHTA and CDR2 FQGNSA. The CDR3 is 15 amino acids. J was trimmed by 5 bases and V by 5 bases; bases with no gene match: 8. The CDR3 is CASSMTGTSAETQYF. CDR3 DNA sequence: TGTGCCAGCAGCATGACCGGGACTAGCGCCGAGACCCAGTACTTC.

This clonotype was observed a few times. In nucleotides, the CDR3 is TGTGCCAGTAGTGCAGCTAGCGGGAGCTCCTACGAGCAGTACTTC. It yields the protein CASSAASGSSYEQYF. J is TRBJ2-7 and V is TRBV19; 10 positions match TRBD2. With V trimmed by 5 bases and J by 0 bases, 4 bases remained unmatched. There are 15 residues in the CDR3. Looked up from germline, CDR1 is LNHDA and CDR2 is SQIVND (reference sequence). The entire variable domain, with the rest obtained from reference TRBV19 and TRBJ2-7, is as follows: DGGITQSPKYLFRKEGQNVTLSCEQNLNHDAMYWYRQDPGQGLRLIYYSQIVNDFQKGDIAEGYSVSREKKESFPLTVTSAQKNPTAFYLCASSAASGSSYEQYFGPGTRLTVT.

This clonotype was counted at least ten times. The rearrangement joins TRBV7-2 to TRBJ2-4; D is ambiguous. Germline loops: CDR1 SGHTA, CDR2 FQGNSA. The CDR3 is 14 residues long. V lost 3 bases to trimming and J lost 1 base, with 7 bases between them. CDR3 DNA: TGTGCCAGCAGCTTTTCTGTCGCCAAAAACATTCAGTACTTC. It translates to CASSFSVAKNIQYF.

This rearrangement joins TRBV30 to TRBJ2-2; no clear D gene. This CDR3 has 12 residues. With 3 bases removed from V and 1 base from J, the gap between germline ends came to 3 bases. In germline, CDR1 is GTSNPN, CDR2 SVGIG (reference sequence). Written as DNA, the CDR3 is TGTGCCTGGAGGCAGAACACCGGGGAGCTGTTTTTT. It is translated as CAWRQNTGELFF.

This clonotype was recorded at least ten times. The chain couples TRBV28 to TRBJ2-7; 8 bases map to TRBD2. From germline, CDR1 is MDHEN and CDR2 SYDVKM. The CDR3 has 15 amino acids. The trim removed 2 bases at V and 4 bases at J, leaving 7 bases unmatched. In DNA, the CDR3 is TGTGCCAGCAGTTTAATTACGGGAGGGGAATACGAGCAGTACTTC. Translation: CASSLITGGEYEQYF.

This clonotype showed up many times. The V and J genes are TRBV28 and TRBJ1-2; 7 bases align to TRBD1. The CDR3 runs 17 residues. The trim removed 7 bases at V and 4 bases at J, leaving 18 bases unmatched. In germline, CDR1 is MDHEN, CDR2 SYDVKM. Here the CDR3 reads CASTKGTARVPRYGYTF. DNA of the CDR3: TGTGCCAGCACCAAGGGGACAGCGAGGGTTCCCCGCTATGGCTACACCTTC.

The table lists this clonotype with many counts. The chain employs TRBV27 and TRBJ1-6; possible D gene TRBD1, 5 bases. CDR3 length: 16 amino acids. V was trimmed by 4 bases and J by 4 bases, leaving 14 bases between them. The germline CDR1 and CDR2 sequences are MNHEY and SMNVEV (reference sequence). CDR3 in amino acids: CASSSGHTYYNSPLHF. CDR3 nucleotides: TGTGCCAGCAGTTCCGGACACACCTATTATAATTCACCCCTCCACTTT.

A word on this clonotype: A much bigger clone sits one base away, suggesting this may be a read error. This chain joins TRBV19 and TRBJ2-7; 8 bases fit TRBD1. The CDR3 covers 13 residues. Germline CDR1 is LNHDA and CDR2 is SQIVND (reference sequence). V dropped 7 bases and J dropped 7; count of bases not matched to a gene: 9. The CDR3 spells CASIKWDRLEQYF. In DNA form, the CDR3 reads TGTGCCAGTATCAAATGGGACAGGCTGGAGCAGTACTTC.

In this sample, this clonotype turned up a few times. The rearrangement links TRBV10-3 to TRBJ1-1, with a weak D call TRBD1 (6 bases). This CDR3 is built from 15 residues. V was pared by 10 bases and J by 0 bases, with 18 bases between. The germline CDR1 and CDR2 sequences are ENHRY and SYGVKD. CDR3 residues: CATKGGRLMNTEAFF. The CDR3 bases are TGTGCCACCAAGGGGGGCCGGCTAATGAACACTGAAGCTTTCTTT.

This clonotype appeared a few times. This rearrangement joins TRBV19 to TRBJ1-5; D gene unclear. This CDR3 region has 15 residues. The germline gives CDR1 LNHDA, CDR2 SQIVND (reference sequence). Trimming shortened V by 3 bases and J by 4 bases, and 13 bases separated the two germline ends. Here the CDR3 DNA reads TGTGCCAGTAGTATCGAGAGCCTTGAGAATCAGCCCCAGCATTTT. Its protein product is CASSIESLENQPQHF.

This chain connects TRBV28 to TRBJ1-2; TRBD1 might be the D (5 bases). There are 13 residues in the CDR3. Trimming removed 6 bases at V and 4 bases at J, with 12 bases between. Per germline, CDR1 MDHEN and CDR2 SYDVKM. CDR3 residues: CASRIDSLYGYTF. DNA of the CDR3: TGTGCCAGCAGGATCGACAGCCTCTATGGCTACACCTTC.

This clonotype has only a few counts. A much bigger clone sits one base away, suggesting this may be a read error. This chain connects TRBV20-1 to TRBJ2-7; 16 nucleotides agree with TRBD2. From germline, CDR1 is DFQATT and CDR2 SNEGSKA (reference sequence). The CDR3 loop spans 16 amino acids. In DNA form, the CDR3 reads TGCAGTGCTCGGGGGACTAGCGGGAGGGAATCCTACAAGCAGTACTTC. Encoded protein: CSARGTSGRESYKQYF.

The chain employs TRBV5-1 and TRBJ1-6, with 7 bases that match TRBD1. Unmatched junction bases numbered 11, after V lost 2 bases and J lost 9 bases. CDR1 and CDR2 (germline): SGHRS, YFSETQ. This CDR3 has 16 residues. The CDR3 region has the DNA TGCGCCAGCAGCTTTGGGGACAGAACATTACTTTCACCCCTCCACTTT. This codes for CASSFGDRTLLSPLHF.

This clonotype has ten or more counts. The V gene is TRBV6-5, the J gene TRBJ1-2, with TRBD1 as a possible D gene (6 bases). CDR1 MNHEY and CDR2 SVGAGI come from the germline V gene. There are 13 residues in the CDR3. V lost 5 bases to trimming and J lost 3 bases, with 10 bases between them. This chain's CDR3 is CASSLSGDYGYTF. Here the CDR3 DNA reads TGTGCCAGCAGTCTTTCAGGGGACTATGGCTACACCTTC.

This clonotype came up many times. The genes are TRBV28 and TRBJ1-2, with 7 bases matching TRBD1. J lost 0 bases, V lost 6 bases, and 10 bases had no gene match. Germline V gives CDR1 MDHEN, CDR2 SYDVKM. This CDR3 is 16 amino acids long. DNA for the CDR3: TGTGCCAGCAGCCTTTTGGGACAGAAGGCTAACTATGGCTACACCTTC. It is translated as CASSLLGQKANYGYTF.

On this clonotype: The junction differs from germline at one of its ends, possibly a read error. J is TRBJ2-5 and V is TRBV7-7, with a tentative D call TRBD2 (6 bases). Per germline, CDR1 SSHAT and CDR2 FNYEAQ (reference sequence). The CDR3 spans 13 residues. The CDR3 DNA reads TGTGCTAGCAGCCCAAGCGGGCCGGGGGCCCAGTACTTC. Translation: CASSPSGPGAQYF.